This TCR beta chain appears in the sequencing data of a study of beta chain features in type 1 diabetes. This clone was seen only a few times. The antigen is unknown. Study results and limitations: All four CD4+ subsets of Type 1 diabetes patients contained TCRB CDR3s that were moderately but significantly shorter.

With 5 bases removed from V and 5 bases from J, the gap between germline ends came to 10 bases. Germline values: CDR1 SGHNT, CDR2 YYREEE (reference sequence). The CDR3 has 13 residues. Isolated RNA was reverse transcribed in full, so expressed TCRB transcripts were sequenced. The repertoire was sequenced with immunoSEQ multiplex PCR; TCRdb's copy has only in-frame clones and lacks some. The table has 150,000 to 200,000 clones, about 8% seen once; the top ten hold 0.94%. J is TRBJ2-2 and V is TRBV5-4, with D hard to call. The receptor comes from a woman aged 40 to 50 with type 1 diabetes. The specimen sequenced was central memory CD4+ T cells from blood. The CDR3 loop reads CASSPSRTGELFF. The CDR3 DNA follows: TGTGCCAGCAGTCCCTCCCGGACCGGGGAGCTGTTTTTT.